These 12 T cell receptor beta chains share one sample of origin, sequenced in a study of blood T cell repertoires in COVID-19. Sequencing used immunoSEQ multiplex PCR; TCRdb keeps in-frame clones, though not all of them. Here the sample spans 300,000 or so clones, about 87% being singletons. Sequencing was done on a sample of peripheral blood. Receptors were obtained from a woman in her forties with acute or convalescent COVID-19.

V usage is TRBV30 and J usage is TRBJ1-6; D not resolved. The CDR3 consists of 14 residues. Trimming took 1 base from V and 6 from J, leaving 10 bases between them. CDR1 is GTSNPN and CDR2 is SVGIG in the germline V gene (reference sequence). The CDR3 DNA follows: TGTGCCTGGAGTGGGACTTCGCTTAATTCACCCCTCCACTTT. Its protein is CAWSGTSLNSPLHF. Supplemented by reference TRBV30 and TRBJ1-6, the full variable domain reads SQTIHQWPATLVQPVGSPLSLECTVEGTSNPNLYWYRQAAGRGLQLLFYSVGIGQISSEVPQNLSASRPQDRQFILSSKKLLLSDSGFYLCAWSGTSLNSPLHFGNGTRLTVT.

The chain carries TRBV2 and TRBJ2-5; TRBD1 is a possible D gene (5 bases). Germline lookup yields CDR1 SNHLY and CDR2 FYNNEI. Trimming stripped 4 bases from V and 7 bases from J, with 16 bases between. The CDR3 has 14 amino acids. The CDR3 protein is CASSVGRGRATQYF. The CDR3 bases are TGTGCCAGCAGTGTCGGAAGGGGAAGGGCGACCCAGTACTTC.

V gene TRBV5-1 combines with J gene TRBJ1-1; 7 nucleotides align to TRBD1. CDR1 and CDR2 (germline): SGHRS, YFSETQ. J gave up 2 bases and V 1 base, and 5 bases lay outside the gene matches. The CDR3 length is 15 residues. CDR3 in DNA: TGCGCCAGCAGCTTGACAGGGGAAAGCAACACTGAAGCTTTCTTT. Its protein product is CASSLTGESNTEAFF.

The rearrangement joins TRBV6-6 to TRBJ2-7; 7 nucleotides align to TRBD1. This CDR3 has 13 residues. J was trimmed by 1 base and V by 6 bases; bases with no gene match: 3. CDR1 and CDR2 (germline): MNHNY, SVGAGI (reference sequence). CDR3 amino acids: CASSRDRSYEQYV. For the CDR3, the DNA is TGTGCCAGCAGCAGGGACAGATCCTACGAGCAGTACGTC.

The rearrangement joins TRBV5-6 to TRBJ2-3; 7 bases agree with TRBD1. V dropped 1 base and J dropped 4; count of bases not matched to a gene: 3. The germline V gene has CDR1 SGHDT and CDR2 YYEEEE. CDR3 size: 14 residues. CDR3 nucleotide sequence: TGTGCCAGCAGCTTGACAGGGGACGCAGATACGCAGTATTTT. Residues: CASSLTGDADTQYF.

In its sample, this clone was seen once. The chain uses TRBV7-9 and TRBJ2-5, with TRBD1 matching over 7 bases. The CDR3 sequence is 15 residues long. Germline CDR1 is SEHNR and CDR2 is FQNEAQ (reference sequence). Germline trimming cut 5 bases from V and 1 base from J; bases unmatched to any gene: 7. The CDR3 DNA sequence: TGTGCCAGCAGCCCCAGGGACAGAACCCAAGAGACCCAGTACTTC. It is translated as CASSPRDRTQETQYF.

The V gene is TRBV24-1, the J gene TRBJ1-1, with D perhaps TRBD1 (6 bases). The V end lost 5 bases, the J end lost 3 bases, and 27 bases lay between the germline ends. Germline V gene lookup returns CDR1 KGHDR and CDR2 SFDVKD. The CDR3 is 19 residues long. The CDR3 DNA reads as TGTGCCACCAGTGGGCAGGGACGGGGGGGCATTACGGCGGACACTGAAGCTTTCTTT. Residues: CATSGQGRGGITADTEAFF.

The J gene is TRBJ1-2, the V gene TRBV6-5; D possibly corresponds to TRBD1 (5 bases). The germline V gene has CDR1 MNHEY and CDR2 SVGAGI. The CDR3 length is 13 residues. The V end was cut by 8 bases, the J end by 4 bases, with 14 bases between. The CDR3 DNA reads as TGTGCCAGCCGGGGGGGGACCCGCTATGGCTACACCTTC. Translating it yields CASRGGTRYGYTF.

This clone occurred once. The chain recombines TRBV18 with TRBJ1-4; tentatively, D is TRBD1 (6 bases). The germline CDR1 and CDR2 sequences are KGHSH and LQKENI. Trimming stripped 2 bases from V and 8 bases from J, with 15 bases between. This CDR3 spans 15 amino acids. DNA of the CDR3: TGTGCCAGCTCACCAACAGGGCCCGGCGGAGAAAAACTGTTTTTT. Translation: CASSPTGPGGEKLFF. Full variable domain (missing parts from reference TRBV18 and TRBJ1-4): NAGVMQNPRHLVRRRGQEARLRCSPMKGHSHVYWYRQLPEEGLKFMVYLQKENIIDESGMPKERFSAEFPKEGPSILRIQQVVRGDSAAYFCASSPTGPGGEKLFFGSGTQLSVL.

This chain connects TRBV5-4 to TRBJ1-1; D may be TRBD1 (6 bases). The CDR3 has 13 amino acids. V dropped 3 bases and J dropped 5 bases, with 11 bases sitting between them. Germline values: CDR1 SGHNT, CDR2 YYREEE (reference sequence). This CDR3 is CASSSLTGTEAFF. CDR3 sequence (DNA): TGTGCCAGCAGCTCCCTGACAGGTACTGAAGCTTTCTTT.

The V call is TRBV6-2 or TRBV6-3, the J call TRBJ1-1; D is unresolved. The CDR3 is made up of 12 amino acids. Germline CDR1 reads MNHEY; CDR2 reads SVGEGT. Trimming stripped 5 bases from V and 0 bases from J, with 4 bases between. CDR3 loop: CASSPMNTEAFF. For the CDR3, the DNA is TGTGCCAGCAGTCCCATGAACACTGAAGCTTTCTTT.

CDR3 residues: CASSHGTESQETQYF. The DNA of the CDR3 is TGTGCCAGCAGCCACGGGACAGAGAGTCAAGAGACCCAGTACTTC. This chain links TRBV14 with TRBJ2-5; TRBD1 matches 7 bases. Germline assignment: CDR1 SGHDN and CDR2 FVKESK. V lost 3 bases, J lost 2 bases, and 6 bases stayed unmatched. CDR3 length: 15 residues.